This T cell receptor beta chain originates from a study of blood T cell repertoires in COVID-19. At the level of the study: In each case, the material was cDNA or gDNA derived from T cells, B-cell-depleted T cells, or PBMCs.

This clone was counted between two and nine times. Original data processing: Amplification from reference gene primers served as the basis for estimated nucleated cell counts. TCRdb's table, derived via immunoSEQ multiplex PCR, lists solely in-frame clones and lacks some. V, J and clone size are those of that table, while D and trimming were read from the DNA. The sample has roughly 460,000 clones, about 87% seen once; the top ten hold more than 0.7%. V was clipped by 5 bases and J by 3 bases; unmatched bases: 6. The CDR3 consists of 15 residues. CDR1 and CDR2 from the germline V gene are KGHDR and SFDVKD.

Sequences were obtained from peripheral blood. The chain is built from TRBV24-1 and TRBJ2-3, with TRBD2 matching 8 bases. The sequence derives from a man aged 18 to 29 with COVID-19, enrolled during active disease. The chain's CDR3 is CATSVVAGHTDTQYF. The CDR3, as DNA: TGTGCCACCAGTGTAGTAGCGGGACATACAGATACGCAGTATTTT.